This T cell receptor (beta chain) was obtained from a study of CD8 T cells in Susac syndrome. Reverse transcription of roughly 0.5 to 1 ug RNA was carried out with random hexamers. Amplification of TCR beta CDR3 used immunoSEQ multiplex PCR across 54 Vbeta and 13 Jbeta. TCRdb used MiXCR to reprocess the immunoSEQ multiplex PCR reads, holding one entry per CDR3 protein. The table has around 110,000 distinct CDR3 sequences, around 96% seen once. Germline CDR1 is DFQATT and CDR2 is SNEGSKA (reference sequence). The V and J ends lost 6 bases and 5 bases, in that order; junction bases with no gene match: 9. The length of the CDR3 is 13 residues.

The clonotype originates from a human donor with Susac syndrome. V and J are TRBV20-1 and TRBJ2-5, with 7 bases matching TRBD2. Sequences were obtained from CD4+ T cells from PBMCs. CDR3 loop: CSASRAGLETQYF. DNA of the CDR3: TGCAGTGCCAGCCGAGCGGGACTGGAGACCCAGTACTTC.